The clone carrying this T cell receptor beta chain turned up a few times. The data originate from a study of immune characterization of retroperitoneal liposarcoma. Each CDR3 protein gets one entry after TCRdb re-called the PCR reads with MiXCR. The profile shows 9,500 to 13,000 distinct CDR3 sequences, 27% of them singletons. Trimming took 5 bases from V and 4 from J, leaving 11 bases between them. In germline, CDR1 is MNHNS, CDR2 SASEGT. This CDR3 contains 13 residues. Material for sequencing was tumor tissue. The chain joins TRBV6-1 to TRBJ1-2; the D is unclear. This clonotype was obtained from a female donor with retroperitoneal liposarcoma. The DNA of the CDR3 is TGTGCCAGCAGTTATGGTACAGTCTATGGCTACACCTTC. It specifies CASSYGTVYGYTF.